The 3 T cell receptor beta chains listed next were all sequenced from one sample in a study of early T cells in non-severe SARS-CoV-2 infection. TCRdb processed the 5' RACE reads anew with MiXCR; each CDR3 protein has one entry. The data hold about 98,000 distinct CDR3 sequences, with 11% observed a single time. The sample was whole blood. All receptors come from an adult who was a healthcare worker with PCR-confirmed SARS-CoV-2 infection or an uninfected control (not recorded which).

The sample holds many counts of this clonotype. The chain links TRBV7-2 to TRBJ2-3, with no clear D. Germline CDR1 reads SGHTA; CDR2 reads FQGNSA. Trimming removed 2 bases at V and 2 bases at J, with 8 bases between. This CDR3 has 14 residues. This CDR3 reads CASSLWADTDTQYF. The CDR3 DNA sequence: TGTGCCAGCAGCTTATGGGCGGACACAGATACGCAGTATTTT.

Only a few counts were recorded for this clonotype. The rearrangement links TRBV20-1 to TRBJ1-2; D is undetermined. Between the trimmed V and J ends, which lost 0 bases and 4 bases, there was a span of 9 bases. The CDR3 has 13 amino acids. The germline V gene has CDR1 DFQATT and CDR2 SNEGSKA (reference sequence). CDR3 bases: TGCAGTGCTAGAGAACGAGAGATCTATGGCTACACCTTC. It specifies CSAREREIYGYTF.

In its sample, this clonotype was seen many times. The chain employs TRBV21-1 and TRBJ2-2; the D call TRBD2 from the table was never checked on the DNA. TRBV21-1 represents a pseudogene. The CDR3 is 17 residues long. CDR3 region: CASSPQTSGASTGELFF. Here the CDR3 DNA reads TGTGCCAGCAGCCCCCAGACTAGCGGGGCTTCCACCGGGGAGCTGTTTTTT.